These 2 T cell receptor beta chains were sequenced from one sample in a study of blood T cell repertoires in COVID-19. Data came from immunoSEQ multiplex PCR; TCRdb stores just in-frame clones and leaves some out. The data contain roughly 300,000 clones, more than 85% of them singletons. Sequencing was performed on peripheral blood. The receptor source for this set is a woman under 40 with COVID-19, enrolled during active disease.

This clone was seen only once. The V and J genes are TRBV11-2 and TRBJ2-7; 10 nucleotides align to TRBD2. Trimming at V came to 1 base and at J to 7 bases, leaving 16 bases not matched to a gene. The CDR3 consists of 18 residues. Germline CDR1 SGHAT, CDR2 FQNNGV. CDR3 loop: CASSLGSKRLAGVLEQYF. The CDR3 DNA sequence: TGTGCCAGCAGCTTAGGATCAAAAAGGCTAGCGGGAGTGCTGGAGCAGTACTTC.

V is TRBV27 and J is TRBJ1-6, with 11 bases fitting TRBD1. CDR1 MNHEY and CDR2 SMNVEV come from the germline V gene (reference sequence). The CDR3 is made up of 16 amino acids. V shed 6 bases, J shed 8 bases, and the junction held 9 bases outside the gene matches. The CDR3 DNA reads TGTGCCAGCAGCCCCGGGACAGGGGGGACCTATTCACCCCTCCACTTT. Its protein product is CASSPGTGGTYSPLHF.